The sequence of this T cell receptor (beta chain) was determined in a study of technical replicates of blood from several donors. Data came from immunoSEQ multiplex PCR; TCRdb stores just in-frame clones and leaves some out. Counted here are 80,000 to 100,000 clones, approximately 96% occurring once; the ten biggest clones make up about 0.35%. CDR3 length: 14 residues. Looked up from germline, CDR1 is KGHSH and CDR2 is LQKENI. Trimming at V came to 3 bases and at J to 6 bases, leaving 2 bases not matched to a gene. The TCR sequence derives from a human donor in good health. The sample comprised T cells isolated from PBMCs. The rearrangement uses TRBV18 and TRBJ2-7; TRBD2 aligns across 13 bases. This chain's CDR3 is CASSPRTSGSEQYF. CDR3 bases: TGTGCCAGCTCACCGAGGACTAGCGGGAGCGAGCAGTACTTC.